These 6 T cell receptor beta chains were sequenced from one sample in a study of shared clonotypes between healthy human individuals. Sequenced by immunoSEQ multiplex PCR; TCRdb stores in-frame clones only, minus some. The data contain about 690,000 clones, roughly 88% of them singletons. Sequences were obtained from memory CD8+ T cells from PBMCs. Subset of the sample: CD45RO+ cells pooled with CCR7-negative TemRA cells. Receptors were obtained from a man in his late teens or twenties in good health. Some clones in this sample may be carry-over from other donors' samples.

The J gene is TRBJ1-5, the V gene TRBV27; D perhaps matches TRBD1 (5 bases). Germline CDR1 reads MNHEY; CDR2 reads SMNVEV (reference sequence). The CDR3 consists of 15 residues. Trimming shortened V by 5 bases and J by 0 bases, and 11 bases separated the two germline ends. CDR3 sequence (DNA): TGTGCCAGCAGTGCCTACAGGCATAGCAATCAGCCCCAGCATTTT. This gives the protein CASSAYRHSNQPQHF.

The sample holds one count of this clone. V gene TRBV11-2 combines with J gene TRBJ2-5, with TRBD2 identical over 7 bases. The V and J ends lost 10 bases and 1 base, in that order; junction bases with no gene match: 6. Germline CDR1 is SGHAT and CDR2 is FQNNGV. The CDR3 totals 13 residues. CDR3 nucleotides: TGTGCCACCGGGCGGGAGCCCCAAGAGACCCAGTACTTC. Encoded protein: CATGREPQETQYF.

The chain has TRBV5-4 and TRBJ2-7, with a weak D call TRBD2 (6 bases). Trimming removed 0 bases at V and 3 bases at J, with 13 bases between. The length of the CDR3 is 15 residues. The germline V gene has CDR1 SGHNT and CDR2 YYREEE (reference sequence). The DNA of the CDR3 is TGTGCCAGCAGCTTGGCGGGTAGCGGAGGCTACGAGCAGTACTTC. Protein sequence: CASSLAGSGGYEQYF.

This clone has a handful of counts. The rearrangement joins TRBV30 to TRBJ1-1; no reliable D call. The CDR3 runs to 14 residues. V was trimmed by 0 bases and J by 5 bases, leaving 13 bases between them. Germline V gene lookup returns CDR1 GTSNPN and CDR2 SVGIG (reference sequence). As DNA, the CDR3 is TGTGCCTGGAGTGTCGGCTTTGGGAATACTGAAGCTTTCTTT. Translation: CAWSVGFGNTEAFF.

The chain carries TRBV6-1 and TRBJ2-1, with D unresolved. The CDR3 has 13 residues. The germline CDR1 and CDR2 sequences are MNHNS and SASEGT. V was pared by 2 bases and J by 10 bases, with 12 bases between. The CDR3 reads CASSEIPPEEQFF. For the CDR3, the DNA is TGTGCCAGCAGTGAAATTCCGCCGGAAGAGCAGTTCTTC.

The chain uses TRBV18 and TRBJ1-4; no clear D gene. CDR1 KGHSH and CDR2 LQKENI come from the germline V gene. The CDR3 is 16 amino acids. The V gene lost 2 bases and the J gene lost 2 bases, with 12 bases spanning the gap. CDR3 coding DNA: TGTGCCAGCTCACCAGAGAGGCCCAGTACTAATGAAAAACTGTTTTTT. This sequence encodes CASSPERPSTNEKLFF.